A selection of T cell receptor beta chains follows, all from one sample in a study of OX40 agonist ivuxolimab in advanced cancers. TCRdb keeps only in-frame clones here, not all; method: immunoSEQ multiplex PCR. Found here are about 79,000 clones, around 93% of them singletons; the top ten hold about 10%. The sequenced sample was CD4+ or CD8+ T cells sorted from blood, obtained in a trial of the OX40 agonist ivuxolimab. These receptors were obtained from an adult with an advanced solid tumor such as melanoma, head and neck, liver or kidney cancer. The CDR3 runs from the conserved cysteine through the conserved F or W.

CDR3aa: CASSRTSGGAPNTGELFF
v_gene: TRBV5-6

CDR3aa: CASSQEGWETQYF
v_gene: TRBV4-3

CDR3aa: CASSFIGVFEQFF
v_gene: TRBV7-2

CDR3aa: CASSLGDSPGPGELFF
v_gene: TRBV11-2

CDR3aa: CASSPREGGTGELFF
v_gene: TRBV7-9

CDR3aa: CASSQSDWDSYEQYF
v_gene: TRBV23-1

CDR3aa: CASSLRAVAGAADTQYF
v_gene: TRBV9

CDR3aa: CASSLVRDSGYGYTF
v_gene: TRBV5-1

CDR3aa: CASSLLREGSSYEQYF
v_gene: TRBV7-2

CDR3aa: CASSYPGTRGSYEQYF
v_gene: TRBV6-5

CDR3aa: CASSEGLAVQETQYF
v_gene: TRBV5-4

CDR3aa: CASSAVGLSANYGYTF
v_gene: TRBV2

CDR3aa: CASSSPEAQKVAKNIQYF
v_gene: TRBV7-9

CDR3aa: CASSLAPGSSYNEQFF
v_gene: TRBV7-2

CDR3aa: CASSKGTAAGEYF
v_gene: TRBV21-1

CDR3aa: CASSPRTGPYDEQYF
v_gene: TRBV18

CDR3aa: CASSVTEGVEQYF
v_gene: TRBV7-9

CDR3aa: CASSLRGAVDEQYF
v_gene: TRBV27

CDR3aa: CASSLGTGLLEQYF
v_gene: TRBV27

CDR3aa: CASSMSGNMNTEAFF
v_gene: TRBV19

CDR3aa: CASSHGQGWNEQFF
v_gene: TRBV4-1

CDR3aa: CASSSPGLAGAKTDTQYF
v_gene: TRBV13

CDR3aa: CASRTLQEMNTEAFF
v_gene: TRBV6-5

CDR3aa: CASSATGVSGNTIYF
v_gene: TRBV9

CDR3aa: CASSEGNGELFF
v_gene: TRBV5-6

CDR3aa: CASSYGTRGGSVTQYF
v_gene: TRBV6-5

CDR3aa: CASSVQGGTDTQYF
v_gene: TRBV9

CDR3aa: CASSSHEQFF
v_gene: TRBV7-9